Listed below are T cell receptor beta chains from one sample, sequenced in a study of shared clonotypes between healthy human individuals. Sequenced by immunoSEQ multiplex PCR; TCRdb stores in-frame clones only, minus some. The table includes more than 2,000,000 clones, 90% to 95% detected once. Sequencing used naive CD4+ T cells sorted from blood. These receptors were collected from a man between 18 and 29 years old in good health. Both conserved end residues are part of each CDR3. D genes are given only for firm matches. Not every row has a clone size; where given, it reads once, few, many or a size class.

V gene,D gene,clone size,J gene,CDR3 protein,CDR3 DNA
TRBV6-1,-,-,TRBJ1-6,CASSGWSSYNSPLHF,TGTGCCAGCAGTGGGTGGAGCTCCTATAATTCACCCCTCCACTTT
TRBV11-2,-,-,TRBJ2-1,CASSLVDSIYNEQFF,TGTGCCAGCAGCTTAGTGGATAGTATATACAATGAGCAGTTCTTC
TRBV30,-,-,TRBJ1-1,CAWSGTDEAFF,TGTGCCTGGAGTGGGACCGATGAAGCTTTCTTT
TRBV2,-,-,TRBJ2-1,CASSEPTLQYSYNEQFF,TGTGCCAGCAGTGAACCAACCCTTCAGTACTCCTACAATGAGCAGTTCTTC
TRBV25-1,-,-,TRBJ1-5,CASSAGKGVKSNQPQHF,TGTGCCAGCAGTGCAGGGAAGGGGGTTAAGAGCAATCAGCCCCAGCATTTT
TRBV6-6,-,-,TRBJ2-5,CASSSPRGAQETQYF,TGTGCCAGCAGTTCTCCGAGGGGGGCACAAGAGACCCAGTACTTC
TRBV19,-,-,TRBJ1-3,CASRDSSSGNTIYF,TGTGCCAGCCGCGACAGCAGCTCTGGAAACACCATATATTTT
TRBV5-1,TRBD1,-,TRBJ1-4,CASSEGTGGLEKLFF,TGCGCCAGCAGCGAGGGGACAGGGGGTCTGGAAAAACTGTTTTTT
TRBV6-5,-,few,TRBJ1-5,CAASRRSNQPQHF,TGTGCCGCCTCACGTCGAAGCAATCAGCCCCAGCATTTT
TRBV5-6,-,-,TRBJ1-2,CASSFDETNYGYTF,TGTGCCAGCAGCTTTGATGAAACTAACTATGGCTACACCTTC
TRBV5-4,-,-,TRBJ2-7,CASSPRIPTGNEQYF,TGTGCCAGCAGCCCCCGAATCCCAACGGGGAACGAGCAGTACTTC
TRBV6-1,-,few,TRBJ2-2,CASSEHRPTGELFF,TGTGCCAGCAGTGAACACAGACCCACCGGGGAGCTGTTTTTT
TRBV19,TRBD1,-,TRBJ2-2,CASSGQGDTGELFF,TGTGCCAGCTCAGGACAGGGAGATACCGGGGAGCTGTTTTTT
TRBV28,-,-,TRBJ1-1,CASRGNTEAFF,TGTGCCAGCAGGGGTAACACTGAAGCTTTCTTT
TRBV29-1,-,once,TRBJ2-3,CSVGGAADTQYF,TGCAGCGTTGGGGGGGCGGCAGATACGCAGTATTTT
TRBV30,TRBD2,-,TRBJ2-6,CAWSEQTSAGANVLTF,TGTGCCTGGAGTGAGCAGACTAGCGCCGGGGCCAACGTCCTGACTTTC
TRBV9,-,-,TRBJ2-3,CASSFMDGTSTDTQYF,TGTGCCAGCAGTTTCATGGACGGTACTAGCACAGATACGCAGTATTTT
TRBV4-1,-,-,TRBJ1-2,CASSDLGNYGYTF,TGCGCCAGCAGCGATCTGGGGAACTATGGCTACACCTTC
TRBV15,TRBD2,-,TRBJ2-5,CATSRERGTSGPWETQYF,TGTGCCACCAGCAGAGAAAGAGGGACTAGCGGGCCTTGGGAGACCCAGTACTTC
TRBV6-5,TRBD1,-,TRBJ2-2,CASRLQGASTGELFF,TGTGCCAGCAGACTACAGGGGGCTAGCACCGGGGAGCTGTTTTTT
TRBV30,-,-,TRBJ2-5,CAWRRGDREGETQYF,TGTGCCTGGAGGAGGGGAGACAGGGAGGGAGAGACCCAGTACTTC